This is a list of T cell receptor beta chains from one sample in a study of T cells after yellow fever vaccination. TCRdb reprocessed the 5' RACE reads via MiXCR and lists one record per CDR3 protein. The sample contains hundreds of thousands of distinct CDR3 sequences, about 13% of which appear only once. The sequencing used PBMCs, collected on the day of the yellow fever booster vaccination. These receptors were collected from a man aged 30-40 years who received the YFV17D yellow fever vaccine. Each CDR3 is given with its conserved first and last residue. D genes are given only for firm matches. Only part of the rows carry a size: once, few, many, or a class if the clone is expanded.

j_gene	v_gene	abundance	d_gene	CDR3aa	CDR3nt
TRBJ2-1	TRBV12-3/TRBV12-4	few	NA	CASRGGTRYNEQFF	TGTGCCAGCAGGGGCGGGACCAGGTACAATGAGCAGTTCTTC
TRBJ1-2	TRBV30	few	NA	CAWSPGPNYGYTF	TGTGCCTGGAGTCCCGGTCCTAACTATGGCTACACCTTC
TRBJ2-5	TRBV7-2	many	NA	CASSLDGRVETQYF	TGTGCCAGCAGCTTAGATGGGCGGGTAGAGACCCAGTACTTC
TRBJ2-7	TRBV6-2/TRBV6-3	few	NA	CATRAGGSYEQYF	TGTGCCACCCGAGCAGGTGGCTCCTACGAGCAGTACTTC
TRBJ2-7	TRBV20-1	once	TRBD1	CCARDGLGQGANEQYF	TGCTGTGCTAGAGACGGCCTTGGACAGGGGGCGAACGAGCAGTACTTC
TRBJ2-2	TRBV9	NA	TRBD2	CASSASSGRNTGELFF	TGTGCCAGCAGCGCTTCTAGCGGGAGGAACACCGGGGAGCTGTTTTTT
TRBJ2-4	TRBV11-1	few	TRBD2	CASSFPTREGPPMGIQYF	TGTGCCAGCAGCTTCCCCACGCGGGAGGGCCCCCCGATGGGCATTCAGTACTTC
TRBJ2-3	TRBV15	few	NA	CATSETRSGQYF	TGTGCCACCAGCGAGACCCGGAGTGGGCAGTATTTT
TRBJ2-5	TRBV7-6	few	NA	CASSLGSTAKSETQYF	TGTGCCAGCAGCTTAGGTTCTACGGCAAAATCTGAGACCCAGTACTTC
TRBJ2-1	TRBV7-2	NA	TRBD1	CASSSSDRASYNEQFF	TGTGCCAGCAGCTCCTCGGACAGGGCGTCATACAATGAGCAGTTCTTC
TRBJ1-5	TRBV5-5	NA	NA	CASMGKQPQHF	TGTGCCAGCATGGGGAAACAGCCCCAGCATTTT
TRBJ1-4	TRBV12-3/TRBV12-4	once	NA	CASGPPGGEKLFF	TGTGCCAGCGGGCCGCCCGGGGGTGAAAAACTGTTTTTT
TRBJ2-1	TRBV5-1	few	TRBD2	CASSLGNPGGSYNEQFF	TGCGCCAGCAGCCTTGGTAACCCGGGGGGCTCCTACAATGAGCAGTTCTTC
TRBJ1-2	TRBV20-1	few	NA	CSASILGAVDGYTF	TGCAGTGCCAGCATTCTGGGGGCAGTCGATGGCTACACCTTC
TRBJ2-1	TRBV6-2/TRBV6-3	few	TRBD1	CASSPLWDRETFF	TGTGCCAGCAGTCCGCTCTGGGACAGGGAAACGTTCTTC
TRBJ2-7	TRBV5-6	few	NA	CASSLAVTLPRDF	TGTGCCAGCAGCTTGGCCGTCACCCTTCCGAGGGACTTC
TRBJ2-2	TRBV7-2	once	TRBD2	CASSLDSGSGELFF	TGTGCCAGCAGCTTAGATAGCGGGAGCGGGGAGCTGTTTTTT
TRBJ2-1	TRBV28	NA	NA	CASRGTTSGEQFF	TGTGCCAGCAGGGGCACTACCAGTGGTGAGCAGTTCTTC